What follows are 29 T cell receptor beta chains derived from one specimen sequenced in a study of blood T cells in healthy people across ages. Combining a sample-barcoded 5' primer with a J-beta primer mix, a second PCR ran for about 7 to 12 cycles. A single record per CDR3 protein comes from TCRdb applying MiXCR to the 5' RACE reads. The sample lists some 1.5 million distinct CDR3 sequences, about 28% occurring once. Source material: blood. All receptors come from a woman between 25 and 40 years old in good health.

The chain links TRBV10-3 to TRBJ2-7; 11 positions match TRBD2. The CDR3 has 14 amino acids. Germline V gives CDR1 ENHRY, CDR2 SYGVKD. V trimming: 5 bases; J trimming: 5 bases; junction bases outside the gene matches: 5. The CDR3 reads CAISRLAGNDEQYF. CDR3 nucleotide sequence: TGTGCCATCAGTCGACTAGCGGGAAACGACGAGCAGTACTTC.

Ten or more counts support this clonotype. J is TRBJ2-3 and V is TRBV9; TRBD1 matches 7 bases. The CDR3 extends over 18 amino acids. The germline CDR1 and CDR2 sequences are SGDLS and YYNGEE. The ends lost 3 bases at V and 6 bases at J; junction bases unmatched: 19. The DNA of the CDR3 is TGTGCCAGCAGCGAATCTCCTGACAGGGTCTCCGATCCGGATACGCAGTATTTT. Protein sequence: CASSESPDRVSDPDTQYF. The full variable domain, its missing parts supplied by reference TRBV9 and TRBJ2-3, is DSGVTQTPKHLITATGQRVTLRCSPRSGDLSVYWYQQSLDQGLQFLIQYYNGEERAKGNILERFSAQQFPDLHSELNLSSLELGDSALYFCASSESPDRVSDPDTQYFGPGTRLTVL.

CDR3 in DNA: TGTGCCAGCAGCCCGCAACAGGGGAGCTATGAAAAACTGTTTTTT. This translates into CASSPQQGSYEKLFF. The chain recombines TRBV7-2 with TRBJ1-4; TRBD1 aligns across 7 bases. The V gene end was trimmed by 5 bases and the J gene end by 6 bases; junction bases not matched to a gene: 9. The V gene's germline CDR1 is SGHTA and CDR2 FQGNSA. The CDR3 loop spans 15 amino acids.

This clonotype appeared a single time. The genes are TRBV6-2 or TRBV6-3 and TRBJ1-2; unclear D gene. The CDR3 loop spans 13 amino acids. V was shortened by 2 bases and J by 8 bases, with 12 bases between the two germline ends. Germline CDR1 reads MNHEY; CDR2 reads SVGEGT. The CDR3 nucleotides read TGTGCCAGCAGTTACCGGCAGGTCGAGGGCTACACCTTC. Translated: CASSYRQVEGYTF.

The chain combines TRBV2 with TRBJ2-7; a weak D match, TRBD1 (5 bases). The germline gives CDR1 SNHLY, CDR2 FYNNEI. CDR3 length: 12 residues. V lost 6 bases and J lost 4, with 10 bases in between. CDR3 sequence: CASRTDNYEQYF. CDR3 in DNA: TGTGCCAGCAGAACGGACAATTACGAGCAGTACTTC.

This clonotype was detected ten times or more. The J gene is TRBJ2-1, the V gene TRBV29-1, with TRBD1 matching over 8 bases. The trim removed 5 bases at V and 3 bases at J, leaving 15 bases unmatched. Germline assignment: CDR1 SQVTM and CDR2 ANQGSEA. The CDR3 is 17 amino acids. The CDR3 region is CSVNPRGTGTGYNEQFF. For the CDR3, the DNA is TGCAGCGTTAACCCCCGAGGTACCGGGACAGGCTACAATGAGCAGTTCTTC.

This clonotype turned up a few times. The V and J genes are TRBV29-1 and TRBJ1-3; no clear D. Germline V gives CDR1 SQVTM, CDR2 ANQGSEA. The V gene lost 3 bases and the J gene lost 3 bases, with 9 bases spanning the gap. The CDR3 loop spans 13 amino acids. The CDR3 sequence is CSVERPGGNTIYF. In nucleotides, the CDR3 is TGCAGCGTTGAGCGTCCAGGTGGAAACACCATATATTTT.

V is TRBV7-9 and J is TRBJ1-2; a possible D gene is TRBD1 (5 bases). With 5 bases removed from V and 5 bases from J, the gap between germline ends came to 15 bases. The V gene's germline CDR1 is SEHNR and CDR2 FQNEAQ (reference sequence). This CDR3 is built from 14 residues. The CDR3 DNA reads TGTGCCAGCAGCCAGGGAGGTGGCGTTTATGGCTACACCTTC. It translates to CASSQGGGVYGYTF.

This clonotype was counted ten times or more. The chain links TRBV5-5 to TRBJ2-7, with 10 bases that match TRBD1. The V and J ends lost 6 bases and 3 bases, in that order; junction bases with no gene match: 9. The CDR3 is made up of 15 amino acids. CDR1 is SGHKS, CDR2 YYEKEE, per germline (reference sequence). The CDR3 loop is CASTRAGTGDYEQYF. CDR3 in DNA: TGTGCCAGCACCCGTGCCGGGACAGGGGACTACGAGCAGTACTTC. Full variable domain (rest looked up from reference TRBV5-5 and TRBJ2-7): DAGVTQSPTHLIKTRGQQVTLRCSPISGHKSVSWYQQVLGQGPQFIFQYYEKEERGRGNFPDRFSARQFPNYSSELNVNALLLGDSALYLCASTRAGTGDYEQYFGPGTRLTVT.

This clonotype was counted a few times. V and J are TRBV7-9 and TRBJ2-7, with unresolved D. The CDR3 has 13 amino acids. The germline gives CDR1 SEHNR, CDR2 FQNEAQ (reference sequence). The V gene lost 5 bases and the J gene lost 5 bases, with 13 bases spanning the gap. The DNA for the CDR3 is TGTGCCAGCAGCCCCATCCACCACGACGAGCAGTACTTC. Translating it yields CASSPIHHDEQYF.

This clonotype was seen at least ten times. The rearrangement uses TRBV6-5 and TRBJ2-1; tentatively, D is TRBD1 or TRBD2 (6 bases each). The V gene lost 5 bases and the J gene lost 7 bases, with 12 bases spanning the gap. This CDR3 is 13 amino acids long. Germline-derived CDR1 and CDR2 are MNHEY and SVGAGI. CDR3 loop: CASSPGARNEQFF. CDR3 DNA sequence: TGTGCCAGCAGTCCGGGGGCGCGGAATGAGCAGTTCTTC.

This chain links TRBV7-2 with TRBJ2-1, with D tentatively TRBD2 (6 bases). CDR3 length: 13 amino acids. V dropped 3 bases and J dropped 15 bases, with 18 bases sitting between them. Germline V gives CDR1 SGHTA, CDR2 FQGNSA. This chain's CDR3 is CASSFLTGDFSFF. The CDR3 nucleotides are TGTGCCAGCAGCTTTCTTACGGGAGACTTCTCGTTCTTC.

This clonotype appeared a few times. CDR3 DNA: TGTGCCAGCAGTTCCCCCCCGACTAGCGGGAGTAGAGGTGAGCAGTTCTTC. Its translation: CASSSPPTSGSRGEQFF. The chain is built from TRBV6-6 and TRBJ2-1, with 12 bases lining up with TRBD2. V was pared by 4 bases and J by 9 bases, with 13 bases of the junction left unmatched. The CDR3 covers 17 residues. The germline V gene has CDR1 MNHNY and CDR2 SVGAGI (reference sequence).

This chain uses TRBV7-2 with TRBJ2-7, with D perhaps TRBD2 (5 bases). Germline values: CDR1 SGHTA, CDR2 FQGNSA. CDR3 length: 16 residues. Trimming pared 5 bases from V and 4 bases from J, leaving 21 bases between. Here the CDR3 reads CASSPHARLGGYEQYF. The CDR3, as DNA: TGTGCCAGCAGCCCCCATGCGAGGCTAGGAGGATACGAGCAGTACTTC.

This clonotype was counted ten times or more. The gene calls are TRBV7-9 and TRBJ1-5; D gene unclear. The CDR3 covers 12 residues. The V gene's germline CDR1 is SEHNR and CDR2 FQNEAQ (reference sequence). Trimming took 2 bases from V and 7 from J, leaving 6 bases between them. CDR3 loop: CASSLNQQPQHF. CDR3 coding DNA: TGTGCCAGCAGCTTAAACCAGCAGCCCCAGCATTTT.

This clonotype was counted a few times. CDR3 bases: TGTGCCACCAGTGATTTCAGGAGTGGCTACACCTTC. The encoded protein is CATSDFRSGYTF. The rearrangement uses TRBV24-1 and TRBJ1-2; D gene uncertain. Trimming removed 1 base from V and 7 bases from J, with 6 bases in between. The CDR3 sequence is 12 residues long. Germline V gene lookup returns CDR1 KGHDR and CDR2 SFDVKD.

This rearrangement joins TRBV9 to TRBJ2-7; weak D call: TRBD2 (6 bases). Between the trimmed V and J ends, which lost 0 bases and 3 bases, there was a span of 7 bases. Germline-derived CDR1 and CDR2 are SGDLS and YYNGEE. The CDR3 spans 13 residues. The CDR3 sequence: CASSVVGGYEQYF. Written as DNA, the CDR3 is TGTGCCAGCAGCGTAGTGGGGGGCTACGAGCAGTACTTC. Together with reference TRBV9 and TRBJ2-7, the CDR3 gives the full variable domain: DSGVTQTPKHLITATGQRVTLRCSPRSGDLSVYWYQQSLDQGLQFLIQYYNGEERAKGNILERFSAQQFPDLHSELNLSSLELGDSALYFCASSVVGGYEQYFGPGTRLTVT.

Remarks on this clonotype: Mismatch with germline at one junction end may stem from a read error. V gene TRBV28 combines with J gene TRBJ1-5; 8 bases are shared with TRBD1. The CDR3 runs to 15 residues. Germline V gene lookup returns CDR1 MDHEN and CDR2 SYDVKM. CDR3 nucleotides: TGTGCCAGTAGTTTATCGGACAGGGACGGTCAGCCCCAGCATTTT. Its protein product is CASSLSDRDGQPQHF. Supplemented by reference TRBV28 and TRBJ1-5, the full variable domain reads DVKVTQSSRYLVKRTGEKVFLECVQDMDHENMFWYRQDPGLGLRLIYFSYDVKMKEKGDIPEGYSVSREKKERFSLILESASTNQTSMYLCASSLSDRDGQPQHFGDGTRLSIL.

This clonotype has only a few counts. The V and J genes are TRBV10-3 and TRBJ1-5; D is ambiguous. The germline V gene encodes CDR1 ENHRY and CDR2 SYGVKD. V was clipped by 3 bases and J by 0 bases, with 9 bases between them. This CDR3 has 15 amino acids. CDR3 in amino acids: CAISDQEVSNQPQHF. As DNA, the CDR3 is TGTGCCATCAGTGATCAGGAGGTTAGCAATCAGCCCCAGCATTTT.

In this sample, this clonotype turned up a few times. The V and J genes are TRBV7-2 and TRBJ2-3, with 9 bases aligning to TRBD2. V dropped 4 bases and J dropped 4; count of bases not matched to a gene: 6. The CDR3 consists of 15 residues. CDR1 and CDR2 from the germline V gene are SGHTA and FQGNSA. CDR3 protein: CASSSKREDPDTQYF. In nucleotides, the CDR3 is TGTGCCAGCAGCTCTAAGCGGGAGGACCCAGATACGCAGTATTTT.

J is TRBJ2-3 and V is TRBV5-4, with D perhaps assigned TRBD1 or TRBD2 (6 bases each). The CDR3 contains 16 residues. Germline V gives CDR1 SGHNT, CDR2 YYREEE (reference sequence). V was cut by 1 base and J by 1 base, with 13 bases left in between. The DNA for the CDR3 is TGTGCCAGCAGCTTGTTCGGGGGCGCCGGCACAGATACGCAGTATTTT. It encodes CASSLFGGAGTDTQYF. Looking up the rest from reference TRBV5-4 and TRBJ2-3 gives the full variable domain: ETGVTQSPTHLIKTRGQQVTLRCSSQSGHNTVSWYQQALGQGPQFIFQYYREEENGRGNFPPRFSGLQFPNYSSELNVNALELDDSALYLCASSLFGGAGTDTQYFGPGTRLTVL.

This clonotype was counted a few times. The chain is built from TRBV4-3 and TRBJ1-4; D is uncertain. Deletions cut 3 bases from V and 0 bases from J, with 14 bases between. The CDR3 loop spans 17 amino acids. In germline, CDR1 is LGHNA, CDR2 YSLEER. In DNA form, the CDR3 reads TGCGCCAGCAGCCAGGCATCGACGTATGCAACTAATGAAAAACTGTTTTTT. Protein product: CASSQASTYATNEKLFF.

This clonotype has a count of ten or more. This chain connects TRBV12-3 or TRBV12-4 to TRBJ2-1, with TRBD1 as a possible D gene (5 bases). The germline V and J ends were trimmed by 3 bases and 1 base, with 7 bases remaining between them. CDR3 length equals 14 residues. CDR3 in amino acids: CASSLRQSYNEQFF. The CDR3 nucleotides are TGTGCCAGCAGTTTGCGACAGTCCTACAATGAGCAGTTCTTC.

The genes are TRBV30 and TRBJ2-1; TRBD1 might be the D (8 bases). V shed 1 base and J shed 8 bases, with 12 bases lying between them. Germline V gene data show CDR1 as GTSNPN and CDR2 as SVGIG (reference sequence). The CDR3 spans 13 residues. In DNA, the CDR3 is TGTGCCTGGAGTGGTACAGGGGGGGATGAGCAGTTCTTC. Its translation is CAWSGTGGDEQFF. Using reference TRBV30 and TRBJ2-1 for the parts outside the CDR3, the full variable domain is SQTIHQWPATLVQPVGSPLSLECTVEGTSNPNLYWYRQAAGRGLQLLFYSVGIGQISSEVPQNLSASRPQDRQFILSSKKLLLSDSGFYLCAWSGTGGDEQFFGPGTRLTVL.

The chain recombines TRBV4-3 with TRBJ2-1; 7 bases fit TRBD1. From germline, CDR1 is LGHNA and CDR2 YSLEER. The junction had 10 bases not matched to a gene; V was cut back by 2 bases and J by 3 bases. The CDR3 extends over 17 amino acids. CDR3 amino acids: CASSQTTGTFLYNEQFF. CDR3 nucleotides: TGCGCCAGCAGCCAAACGACAGGGACCTTTCTCTACAATGAGCAGTTCTTC.

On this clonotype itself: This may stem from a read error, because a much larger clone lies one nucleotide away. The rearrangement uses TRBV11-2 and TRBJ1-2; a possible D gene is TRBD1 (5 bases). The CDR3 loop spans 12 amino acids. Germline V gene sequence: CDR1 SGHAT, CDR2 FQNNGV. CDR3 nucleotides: TGTGCCGGCAGCTCCGACAGTCGAGAAGTCACCTTC. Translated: CAGSSDSREVTF.

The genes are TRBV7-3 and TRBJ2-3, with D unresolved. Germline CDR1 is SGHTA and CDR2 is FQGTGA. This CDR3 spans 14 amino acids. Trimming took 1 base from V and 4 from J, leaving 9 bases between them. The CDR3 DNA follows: TGTGCCAGCAGCTTAAACCCCAGCCCAGATACGCAGTATTTT. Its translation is CASSLNPSPDTQYF.

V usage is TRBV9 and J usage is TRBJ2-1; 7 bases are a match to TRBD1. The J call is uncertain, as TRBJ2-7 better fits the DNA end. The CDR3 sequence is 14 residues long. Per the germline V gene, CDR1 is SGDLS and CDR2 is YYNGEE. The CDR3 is CASSVTGVGNEQYF. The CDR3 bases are TGTGCCAGCAGCGTAACAGGGGTCGGGAATGAGCAGTACTTC.

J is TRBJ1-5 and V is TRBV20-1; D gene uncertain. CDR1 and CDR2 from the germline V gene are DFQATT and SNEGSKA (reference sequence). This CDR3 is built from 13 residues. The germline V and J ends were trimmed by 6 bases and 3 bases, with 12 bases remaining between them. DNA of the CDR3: TGCAGTGCCAGGCAAGGGTACAATCAGCCCCAGCATTTT. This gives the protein CSARQGYNQPQHF.